The T cell receptor (beta chain) under discussion was sequenced for a study of blood T cell repertoires in COVID-19. This CDR3 has 14 amino acids. CDR1 MNHEY and CDR2 SVGAGI come from the germline V gene. Trimming removed 7 bases from V and 7 bases from J, with 16 bases in between. The method was immunoSEQ multiplex PCR; TCRdb's version includes in-frame clones alone and lacks a portion of them. This sample has 250,000 to 350,000 clones, with around 88% found just once. This clone was detected only once. Each recovered donor of Cohort 3 presented with two negative PCRs, clearance, or symptom resolution.

The chain has TRBV6-5 and TRBJ2-2, with D hard to call. The TCR comes from a woman aged 40 to 50 who had recovered from COVID-19. The sample taken for sequencing was PBMCs or T cells enriched from blood (not recorded which). CDR3 loop: CASTPELFIGELFF. The CDR3 DNA reads as TGTGCCAGCACCCCCGAACTATTTATCGGGGAGCTGTTTTTT.